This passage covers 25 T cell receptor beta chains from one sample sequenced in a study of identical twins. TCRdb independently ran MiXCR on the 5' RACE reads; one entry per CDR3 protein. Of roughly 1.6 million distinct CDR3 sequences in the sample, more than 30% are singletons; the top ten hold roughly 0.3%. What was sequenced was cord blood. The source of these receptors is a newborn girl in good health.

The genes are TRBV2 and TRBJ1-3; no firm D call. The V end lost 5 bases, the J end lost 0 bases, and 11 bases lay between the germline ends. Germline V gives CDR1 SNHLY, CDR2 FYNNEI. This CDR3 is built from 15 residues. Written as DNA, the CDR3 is TGTGCCAGCAGTAACGAGCAGGTCTCTGGAAACACCATATATTTT. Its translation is CASSNEQVSGNTIYF.

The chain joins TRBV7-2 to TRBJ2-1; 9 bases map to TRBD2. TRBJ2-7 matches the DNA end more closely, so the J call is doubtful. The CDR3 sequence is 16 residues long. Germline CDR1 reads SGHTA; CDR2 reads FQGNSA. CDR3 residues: CASKLGRGGSYNEQYF. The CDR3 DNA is TGTGCCAGCAAGTTGGGGCGGGGGGGCTCCTACAATGAGCAGTACTTC.

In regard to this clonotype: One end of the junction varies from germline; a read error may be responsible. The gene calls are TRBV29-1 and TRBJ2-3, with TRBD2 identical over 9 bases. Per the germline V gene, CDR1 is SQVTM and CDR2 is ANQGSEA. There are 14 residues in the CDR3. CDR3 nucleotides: TGCAGCGTTGGGCGGGAGGGCATGGCAGATAGGCAGTATTTT. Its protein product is CSVGREGMADRQYF.

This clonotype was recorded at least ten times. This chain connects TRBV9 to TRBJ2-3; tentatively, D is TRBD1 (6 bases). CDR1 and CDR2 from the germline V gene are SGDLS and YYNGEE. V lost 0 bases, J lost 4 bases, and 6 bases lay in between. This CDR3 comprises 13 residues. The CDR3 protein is CASSVDRADTQYF. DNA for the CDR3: TGTGCCAGCAGCGTAGACAGGGCAGATACGCAGTATTTT.

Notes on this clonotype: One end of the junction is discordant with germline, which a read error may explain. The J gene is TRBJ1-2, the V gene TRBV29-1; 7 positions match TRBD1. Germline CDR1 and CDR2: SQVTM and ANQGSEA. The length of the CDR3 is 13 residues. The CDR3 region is CGVEGEGANGYTF. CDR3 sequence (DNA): TGCGGCGTTGAAGGCGAGGGGGCGAATGGCTACACCTTC.

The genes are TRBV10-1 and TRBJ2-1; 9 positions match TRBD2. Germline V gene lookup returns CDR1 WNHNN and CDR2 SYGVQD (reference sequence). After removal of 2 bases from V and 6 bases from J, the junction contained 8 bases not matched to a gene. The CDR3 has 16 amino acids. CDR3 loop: CASSEGAGGRVNEQFF. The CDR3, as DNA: TGCGCCAGCAGTGAGGGAGCGGGGGGTCGTGTCAATGAGCAGTTCTTC.

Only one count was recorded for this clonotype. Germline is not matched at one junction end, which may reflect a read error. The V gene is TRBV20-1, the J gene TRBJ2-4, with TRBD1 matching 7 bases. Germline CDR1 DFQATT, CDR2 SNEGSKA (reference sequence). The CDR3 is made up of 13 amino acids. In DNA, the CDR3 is TGCAGTGCCAGAGACAGGGCCAATAACATTCAGTACTTC. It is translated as CSARDRANNIQYF.

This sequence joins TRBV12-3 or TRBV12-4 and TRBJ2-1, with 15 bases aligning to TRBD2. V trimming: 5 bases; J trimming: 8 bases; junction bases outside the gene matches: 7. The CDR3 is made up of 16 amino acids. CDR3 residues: CASSRGLAGGVDEQFF. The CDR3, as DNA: TGTGCCAGCAGTCGAGGACTAGCGGGAGGGGTAGATGAGCAGTTCTTC.

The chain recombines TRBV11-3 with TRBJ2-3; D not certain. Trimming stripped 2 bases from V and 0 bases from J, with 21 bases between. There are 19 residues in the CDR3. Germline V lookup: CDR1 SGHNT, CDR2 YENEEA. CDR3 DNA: TGTGCCAGCAGCTTATCCAGATTTGGGCTACCAGAGAGCACAGATACGCAGTATTTT. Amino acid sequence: CASSLSRFGLPESTDTQYF. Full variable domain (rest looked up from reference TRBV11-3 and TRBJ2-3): EAGVVQSPRYKIIEKKQPVAFWCNPISGHNTLYWYLQNLGQGPELLIRYENEEAVDDSQLPKDRFSAERLKGVDSTLKIQPAELGDSAVYLCASSLSRFGLPESTDTQYFGPGTRLTVL.

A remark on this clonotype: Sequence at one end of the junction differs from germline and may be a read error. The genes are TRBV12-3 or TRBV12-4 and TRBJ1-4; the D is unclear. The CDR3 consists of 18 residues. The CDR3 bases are TGTGCCAGCAGTTTTCGCAAACTCCACGGACCGGGGAATGAAAAACCGTTTTTT. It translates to CASSFRKLHGPGNEKPFF.

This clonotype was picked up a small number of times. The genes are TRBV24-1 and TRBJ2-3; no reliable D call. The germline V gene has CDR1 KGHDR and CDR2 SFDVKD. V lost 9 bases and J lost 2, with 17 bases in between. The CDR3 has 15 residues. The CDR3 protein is CATLLSLWDTDTQYF. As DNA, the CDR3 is TGTGCCACCCTCCTGAGCCTTTGGGACACAGATACGCAGTATTTT.

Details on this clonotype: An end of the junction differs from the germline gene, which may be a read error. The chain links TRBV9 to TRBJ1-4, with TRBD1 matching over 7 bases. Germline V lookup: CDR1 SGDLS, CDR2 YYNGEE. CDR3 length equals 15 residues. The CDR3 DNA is TGTGCCGGCAGCGTAAATACAGGGGCAAATGAAAAACTGTTTTTT. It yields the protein CAGSVNTGANEKLFF.

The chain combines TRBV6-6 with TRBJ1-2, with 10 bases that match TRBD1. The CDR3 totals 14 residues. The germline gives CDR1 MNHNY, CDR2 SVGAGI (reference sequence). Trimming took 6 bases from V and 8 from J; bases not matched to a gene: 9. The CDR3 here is CASSPAGTGEGYTF. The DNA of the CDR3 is TGTGCCAGCAGCCCGGCCGGGACAGGGGAGGGCTACACCTTC.

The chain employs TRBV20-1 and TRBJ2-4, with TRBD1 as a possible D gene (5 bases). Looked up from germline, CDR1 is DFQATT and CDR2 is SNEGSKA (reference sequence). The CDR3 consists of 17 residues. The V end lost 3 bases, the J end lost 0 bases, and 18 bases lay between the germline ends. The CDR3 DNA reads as TGCAGTGCTAGGTTTAGACAGACAGTACTAGCCAAAAACATTCAGTACTTC. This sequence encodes CSARFRQTVLAKNIQYF.

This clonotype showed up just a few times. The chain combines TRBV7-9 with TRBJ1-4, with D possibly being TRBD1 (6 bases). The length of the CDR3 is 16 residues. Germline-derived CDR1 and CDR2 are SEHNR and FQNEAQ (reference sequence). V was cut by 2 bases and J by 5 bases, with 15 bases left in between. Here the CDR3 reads CASSLLPTGGNEKLFF. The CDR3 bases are TGTGCCAGCAGCTTACTCCCGACGGGGGGCAATGAAAAACTGTTTTTT.

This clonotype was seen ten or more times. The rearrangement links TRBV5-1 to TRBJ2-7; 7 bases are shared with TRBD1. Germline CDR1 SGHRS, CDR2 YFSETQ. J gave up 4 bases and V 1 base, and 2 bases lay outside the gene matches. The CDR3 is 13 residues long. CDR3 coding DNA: TGCGCCAGCAGCTTGATCAGGGGGTACGAGCAGTACTTC. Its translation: CASSLIRGYEQYF.

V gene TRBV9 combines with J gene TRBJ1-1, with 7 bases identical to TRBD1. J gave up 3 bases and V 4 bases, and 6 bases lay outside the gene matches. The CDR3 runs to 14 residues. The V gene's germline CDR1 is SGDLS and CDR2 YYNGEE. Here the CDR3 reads CASSRGQSHTEAFF. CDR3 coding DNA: TGTGCCAGCAGCCGGGGACAGTCCCACACTGAAGCTTTCTTT.

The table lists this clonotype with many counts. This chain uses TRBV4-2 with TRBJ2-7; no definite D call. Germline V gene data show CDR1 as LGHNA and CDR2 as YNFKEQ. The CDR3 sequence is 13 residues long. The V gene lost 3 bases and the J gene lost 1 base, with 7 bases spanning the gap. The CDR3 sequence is CASSHNPSYEQYF. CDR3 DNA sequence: TGTGCCAGCAGCCATAACCCATCCTACGAGCAGTACTTC.

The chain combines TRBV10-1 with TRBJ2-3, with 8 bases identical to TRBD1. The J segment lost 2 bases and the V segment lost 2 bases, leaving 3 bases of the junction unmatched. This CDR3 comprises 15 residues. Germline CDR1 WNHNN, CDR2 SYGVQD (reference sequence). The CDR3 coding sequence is TGCGCCAGCAGTGAGGGACAGGGAGACACAGATACGCAGTATTTT. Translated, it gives CASSEGQGDTDTQYF.

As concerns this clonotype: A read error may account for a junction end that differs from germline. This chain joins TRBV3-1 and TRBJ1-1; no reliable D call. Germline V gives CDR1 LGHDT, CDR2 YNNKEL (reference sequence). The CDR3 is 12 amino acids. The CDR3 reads CAGSQAVSEAFF. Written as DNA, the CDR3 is TGTGCCGGCAGCCAAGCTGTCTCCGAAGCTTTCTTT.

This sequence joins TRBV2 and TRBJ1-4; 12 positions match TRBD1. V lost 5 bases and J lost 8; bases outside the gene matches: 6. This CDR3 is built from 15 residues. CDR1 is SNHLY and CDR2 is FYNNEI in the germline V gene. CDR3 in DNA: TGTGCCAGCAGTCCCTGGGACAGGGGGCCGGAAAAACTGTTTTTT. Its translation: CASSPWDRGPEKLFF.

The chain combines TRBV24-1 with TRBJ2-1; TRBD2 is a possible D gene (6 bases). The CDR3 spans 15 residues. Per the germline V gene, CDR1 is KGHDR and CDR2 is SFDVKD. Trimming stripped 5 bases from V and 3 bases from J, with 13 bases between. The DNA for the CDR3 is TGTGCCACCAGTGTGGCAGAGGACTACTACAATGAGCAGTTCTTC. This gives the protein CATSVAEDYYNEQFF.

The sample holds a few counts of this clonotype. The CDR3 protein is CASSYSRGTSADTQYF. DNA for the CDR3: TGTGCCAGCAGTTACTCGAGAGGGACCAGCGCAGATACGCAGTATTTT. The gene calls are TRBV6-2 or TRBV6-3 and TRBJ2-3, with D possibly called TRBD1 or TRBD2 (5 bases each). V was clipped by 0 bases and J by 4 bases, with 14 bases between them. The V gene's germline CDR1 is MNHEY and CDR2 SVGEGT. The CDR3 is made up of 16 amino acids.

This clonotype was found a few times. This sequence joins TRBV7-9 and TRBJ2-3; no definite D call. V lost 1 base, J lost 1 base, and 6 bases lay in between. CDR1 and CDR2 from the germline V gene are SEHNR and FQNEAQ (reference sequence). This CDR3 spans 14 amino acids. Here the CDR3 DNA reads TGTGCCAGCAGCTTAGAACTCCGCACAGATACGCAGTATTTT. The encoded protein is CASSLELRTDTQYF. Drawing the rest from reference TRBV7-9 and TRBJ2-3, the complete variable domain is DTGVSQNPRHKITKRGQNVTFRCDPISEHNRLYWYRQTLGQGPEFLTYFQNEAQLEKSRLLSDRFSAERPKGSFSTLEIQRTEQGDSAMYLCASSLELRTDTQYFGPGTRLTVL.

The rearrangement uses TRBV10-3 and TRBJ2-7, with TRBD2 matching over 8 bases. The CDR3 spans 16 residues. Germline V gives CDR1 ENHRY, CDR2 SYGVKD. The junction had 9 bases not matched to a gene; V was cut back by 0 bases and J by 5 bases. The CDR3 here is CAISESPGGLFHEQYF. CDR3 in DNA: TGTGCCATCAGTGAGTCGCCGGGGGGGCTCTTCCACGAGCAGTACTTC.